This note documents a single T cell receptor beta chain sequence. Germline assignment: CDR1 KGHSH and CDR2 LQKENI. J lost 3 bases, V lost 3 bases, and 10 bases had no gene match. The CDR3 loop spans 17 amino acids. The data were obtained in a study of shared clonotypes between healthy human individuals. Source study methods: Filtering differed, since immunoSEQ gave only junction sequences and no quality scores. Only in-frame clones appear in the TCRdb table, and some are missing; sequencing was by immunoSEQ multiplex PCR. V, J and clone size are taken as reported in that table, and D and trimming were inferred from the DNA itself. The table includes roughly 1,600,000 clones, around 98.5% detected once. Donors comprised only Caucasian adults living in Nashville, Tennessee.

V usage is TRBV18 and J usage is TRBJ2-1; 8 nucleotides line up with TRBD1. The specimen was naive CD4+ T cells sorted from blood. Subset of the sample: CD45RA+ positively selected. The sequence was obtained from a man aged 25-45 years in good health. The CDR3: CASSPAPGQADYNEQFF. CDR3 nucleotide sequence: TGTGCCAGCTCACCCGCACCGGGACAGGCCGACTACAATGAGCAGTTCTTC.